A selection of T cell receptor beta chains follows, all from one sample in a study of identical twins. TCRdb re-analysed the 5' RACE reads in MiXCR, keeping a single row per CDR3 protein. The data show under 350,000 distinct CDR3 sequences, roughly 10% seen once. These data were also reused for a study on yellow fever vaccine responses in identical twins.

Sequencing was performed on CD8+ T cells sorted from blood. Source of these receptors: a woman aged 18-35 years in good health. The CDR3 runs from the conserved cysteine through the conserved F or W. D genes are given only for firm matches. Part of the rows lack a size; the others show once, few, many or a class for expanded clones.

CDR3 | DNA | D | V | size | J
CASRRTQDTEAFF | TGTGCCAGCAGGCGCACACAGGACACTGAAGCTTTCTTT | NA | TRBV9 | few | TRBJ1-1
CASSHGSASNQPQHF | TGTGCCAGCAGCCATGGCTCAGCTAGCAATCAGCCCCAGCATTTT | NA | TRBV6-1 | few | TRBJ1-5
CASSQTPGTRTYEQYF | TGTGCCAGCAGCCAAACACCCGGGACTAGGACTTACGAGCAGTACTTC | TRBD2 | TRBV7-9 | many | TRBJ2-7
CASSLPGTDQETQYF | TGTGCCAGCAGCTTACCCGGGACTGACCAAGAGACCCAGTACTTC | NA | TRBV7-8 | NA | TRBJ2-5
CASSLVIAGELFF | TGTGCCAGCAGCTTAGTAATCGCCGGGGAGCTGTTTTTT | NA | TRBV7-9 | many | TRBJ2-2
CASSQDNGNNEKLFF | TGCGCCAGCAGCCAAGATAATGGGAATAATGAAAAACTGTTTTTT | NA | TRBV4-1 | NA | TRBJ1-4
CASSAGLGTVYEQYF | TGTGCCAGCAGCGCAGGGCTAGGGACGGTCTACGAGCAGTACTTC | NA | TRBV9 | few | TRBJ2-7
CSIPNGRAYEQYF | TGCAGCATTCCGAACGGGAGGGCCTACGAGCAGTACTTC | TRBD2 | TRBV29-1 | NA | TRBJ2-7
CATSEPFRDRVREGDTQYF | TGTGCCACCAGTGAGCCGTTCCGGGACAGGGTTCGGGAGGGAGATACGCAGTATTTT | NA | TRBV24-1 | few | TRBJ2-3
CASSFRTLGYEQYF | TGTGCCAGCAGTTTCCGAACTCTGGGCTACGAGCAGTACTTC | NA | TRBV28 | few | TRBJ2-7
CASRNRAGNTEAFF | TGTGCCAGTAGAAACAGGGCGGGGAACACTGAAGCTTTCTTT | NA | TRBV19 | few | TRBJ1-1
CASSSTSGADNEQFF | TGTGCCAGCAGCTCCACTAGCGGGGCCGACAATGAGCAGTTCTTC | TRBD2 | TRBV4-2 | many | TRBJ2-1
CASRTDRFSTDTQYF | TGTGCCAGCAGAACCGACAGATTCAGCACAGATACGCAGTATTTT | NA | TRBV11-2 | NA | TRBJ2-3
CASSPATGKTGELFF | TGTGCCAGCAGCCCGGCGACCGGAAAAACCGGGGAGCTGTTTTTT | NA | TRBV7-9 | many | TRBJ2-2
CSAYGLPLAGDNEQFF | TGCAGTGCATACGGGTTGCCACTAGCGGGGGATAATGAGCAGTTCTTC | TRBD2 | TRBV20-1 | many | TRBJ2-1
CASSPTGASQETQYF | TGTGCCAGCAGCCCTACGGGAGCGAGCCAAGAGACCCAGTACTTC | NA | TRBV7-8 | NA | TRBJ2-5
CASSLMTDLRDEQFF | TGTGCCAGCAGCTTAATGACAGATCTAAGAGATGAGCAGTTCTTC | NA | TRBV28 | NA | TRBJ2-1